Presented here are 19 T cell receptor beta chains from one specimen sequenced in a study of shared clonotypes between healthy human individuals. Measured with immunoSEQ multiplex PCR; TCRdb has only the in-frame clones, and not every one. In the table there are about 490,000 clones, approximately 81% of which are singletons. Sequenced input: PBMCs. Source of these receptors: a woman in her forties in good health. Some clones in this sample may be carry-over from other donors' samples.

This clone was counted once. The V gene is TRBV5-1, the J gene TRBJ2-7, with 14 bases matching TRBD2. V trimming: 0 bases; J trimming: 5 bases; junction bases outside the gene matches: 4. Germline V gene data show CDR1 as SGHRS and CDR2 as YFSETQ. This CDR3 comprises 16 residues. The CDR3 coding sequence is TGCGCCAGCAGCTTGGTGGGGGGACTAGCGGGAGACGAGCAGTACTTC. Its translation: CASSLVGGLAGDEQYF. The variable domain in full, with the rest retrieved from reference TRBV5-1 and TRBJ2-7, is KAGVTQTPRYLIKTRGQQVTLSCSPISGHRSVSWYQQTPGQGLQFLFEYFSETQRNKGNFPGRFSGRQFSNSRSEMNVSTLELGDSALYLCASSLVGGLAGDEQYFGPGTRLTVT.

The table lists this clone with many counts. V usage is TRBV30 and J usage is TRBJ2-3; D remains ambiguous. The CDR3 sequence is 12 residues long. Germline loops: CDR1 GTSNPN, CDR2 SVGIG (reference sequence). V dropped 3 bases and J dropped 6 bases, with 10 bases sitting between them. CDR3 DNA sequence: TGTGCCTGGAGAAGTGTTTGGGATACGCAGTATTTT. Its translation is CAWRSVWDTQYF.

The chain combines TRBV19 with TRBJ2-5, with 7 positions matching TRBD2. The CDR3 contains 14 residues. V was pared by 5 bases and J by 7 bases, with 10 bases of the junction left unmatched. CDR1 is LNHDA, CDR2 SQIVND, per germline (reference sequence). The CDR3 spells CASSPGEGLMTQYF. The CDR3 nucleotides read TGTGCCAGTAGTCCTGGGGAGGGGTTAATGACCCAGTACTTC. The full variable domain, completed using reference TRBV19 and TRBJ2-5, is DGGITQSPKYLFRKEGQNVTLSCEQNLNHDAMYWYRQDPGQGLRLIYYSQIVNDFQKGDIAEGYSVSREKKESFPLTVTSAQKNPTAFYLCASSPGEGLMTQYFGPGTRLLVL.

CDR3: CASSLFPPDTQYF. In DNA form, the CDR3 reads TGTGCCAGCAGCTTATTCCCCCCAGATACGCAGTATTTT. The chain combines TRBV7-9 with TRBJ2-3; no clear D gene. Per germline, CDR1 SEHNR and CDR2 FQNEAQ (reference sequence). This CDR3 region has 13 residues. The V end lost 2 bases, the J end lost 4 bases, and 7 bases lay between the germline ends.

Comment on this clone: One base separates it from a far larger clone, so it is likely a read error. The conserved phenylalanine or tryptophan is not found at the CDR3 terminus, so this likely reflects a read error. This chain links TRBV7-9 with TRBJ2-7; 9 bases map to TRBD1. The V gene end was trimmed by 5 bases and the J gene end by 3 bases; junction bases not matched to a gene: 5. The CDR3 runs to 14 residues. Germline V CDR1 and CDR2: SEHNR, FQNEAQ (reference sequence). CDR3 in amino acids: CASSRTGDFYEQYL. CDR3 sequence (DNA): TGTGCCAGCAGCCGGACAGGGGATTTCTACGAGCAGTACCTC.

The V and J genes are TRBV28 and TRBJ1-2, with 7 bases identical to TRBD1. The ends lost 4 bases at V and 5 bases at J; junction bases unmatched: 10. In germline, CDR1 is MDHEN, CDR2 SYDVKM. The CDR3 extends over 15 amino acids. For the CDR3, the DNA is TGTGCCAGCAGTTCTTCAGTACAGGGGATTTATGGCTACACCTTC. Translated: CASSSSVQGIYGYTF.

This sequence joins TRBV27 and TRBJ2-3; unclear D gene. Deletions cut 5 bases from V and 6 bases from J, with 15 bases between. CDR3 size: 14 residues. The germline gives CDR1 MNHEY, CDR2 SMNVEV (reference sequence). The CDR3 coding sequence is TGTGCCAGCAGTACACGACCCATCGGGGATACGCAGTATTTT. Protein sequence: CASSTRPIGDTQYF.

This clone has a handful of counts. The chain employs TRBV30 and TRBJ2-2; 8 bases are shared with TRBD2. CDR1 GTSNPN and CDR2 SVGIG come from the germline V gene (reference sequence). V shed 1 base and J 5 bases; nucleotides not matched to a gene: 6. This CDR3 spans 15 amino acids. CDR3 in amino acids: CAWSGSGSRTGELFF. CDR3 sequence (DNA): TGTGCCTGGAGTGGAAGCGGGAGTCGAACCGGGGAGCTGTTTTTT.

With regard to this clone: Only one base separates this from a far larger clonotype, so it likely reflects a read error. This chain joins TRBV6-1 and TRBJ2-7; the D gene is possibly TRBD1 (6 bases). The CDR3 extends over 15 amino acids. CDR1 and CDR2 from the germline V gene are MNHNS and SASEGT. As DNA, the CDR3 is TGTGACAGCAGTGAACTGGCAGGGGTACCTTCCGAGCAGTACTTC. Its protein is CDSSELAGVPSEQYF.

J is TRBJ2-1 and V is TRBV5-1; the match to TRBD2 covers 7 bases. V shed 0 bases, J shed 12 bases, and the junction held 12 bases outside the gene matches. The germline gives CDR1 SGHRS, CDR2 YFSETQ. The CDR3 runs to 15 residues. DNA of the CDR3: TGCGCCAGCAGCTTGGCGGGGACTACCGGGAGCGGGCAGTTCTTC. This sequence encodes CASSLAGTTGSGQFF. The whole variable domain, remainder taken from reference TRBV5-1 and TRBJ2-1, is KAGVTQTPRYLIKTRGQQVTLSCSPISGHRSVSWYQQTPGQGLQFLFEYFSETQRNKGNFPGRFSGRQFSNSRSEMNVSTLELGDSALYLCASSLAGTTGSGQFFGPGTRLTVL.

The CDR3 loop reads CASSEQGTNTEAFF. CDR3 sequence (DNA): TGTGCCAGCAGCGAACAGGGTACGAACACTGAAGCTTTCTTT. The chain links TRBV7-3 to TRBJ1-1; tentatively, D is TRBD1 (6 bases). Looked up from germline, CDR1 is SGHTA and CDR2 is FQGTGA. Trimming removed 5 bases at V and 1 base at J, with 11 bases between. The CDR3 contains 14 residues.

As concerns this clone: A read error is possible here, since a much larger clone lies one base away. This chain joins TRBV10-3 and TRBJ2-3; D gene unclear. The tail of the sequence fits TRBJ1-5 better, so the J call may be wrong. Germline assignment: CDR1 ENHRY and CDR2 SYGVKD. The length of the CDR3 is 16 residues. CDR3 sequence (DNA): TGTGCCATCAGTGACTTACTGGTGGGAGACACAGATACGCAGCATTTT. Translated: CAISDLLVGDTDTQHF.

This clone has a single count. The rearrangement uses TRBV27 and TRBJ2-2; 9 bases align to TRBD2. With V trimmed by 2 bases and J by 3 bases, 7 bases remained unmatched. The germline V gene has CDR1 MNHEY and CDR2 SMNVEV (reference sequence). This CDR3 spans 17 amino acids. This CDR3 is CASSLLAGGRDTGELFF. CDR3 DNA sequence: TGTGCCAGCAGTTTACTGGCGGGAGGGCGTGACACCGGGGAGCTGTTTTTT.

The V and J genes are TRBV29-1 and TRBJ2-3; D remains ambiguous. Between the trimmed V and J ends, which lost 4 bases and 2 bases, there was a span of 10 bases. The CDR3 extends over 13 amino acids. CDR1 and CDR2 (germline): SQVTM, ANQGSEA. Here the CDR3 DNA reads TGCAGCGTTGCAGGCTCCATCACAGATACGCAGTATTTT. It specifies CSVAGSITDTQYF.

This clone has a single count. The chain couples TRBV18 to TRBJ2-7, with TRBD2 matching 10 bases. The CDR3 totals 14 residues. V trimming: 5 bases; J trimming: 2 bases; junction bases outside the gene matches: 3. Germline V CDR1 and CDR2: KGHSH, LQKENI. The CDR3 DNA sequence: TGTGCCAGCTCAGTAGCGGGGGGAACCTACGAGCAGTACTTC. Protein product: CASSVAGGTYEQYF. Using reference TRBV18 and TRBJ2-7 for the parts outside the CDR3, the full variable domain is NAGVMQNPRHLVRRRGQEARLRCSPMKGHSHVYWYRQLPEEGLKFMVYLQKENIIDESGMPKERFSAEFPKEGPSILRIQQVVRGDSAAYFCASSVAGGTYEQYFGPGTRLTVT.

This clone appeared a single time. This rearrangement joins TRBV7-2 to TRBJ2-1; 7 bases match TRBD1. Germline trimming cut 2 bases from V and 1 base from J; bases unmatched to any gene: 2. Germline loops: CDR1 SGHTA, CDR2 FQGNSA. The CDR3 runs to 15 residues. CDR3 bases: TGTGCCAGCAGCTTACAGGGGGTGTCCTACAATGAGCAGTTCTTC. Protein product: CASSLQGVSYNEQFF.

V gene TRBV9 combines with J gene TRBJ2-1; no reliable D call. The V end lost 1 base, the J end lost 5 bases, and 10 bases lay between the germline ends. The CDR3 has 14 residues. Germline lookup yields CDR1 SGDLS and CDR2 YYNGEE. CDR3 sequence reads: CASSVTGTDNEQFF. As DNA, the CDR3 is TGTGCCAGCAGCGTAACGGGCACCGACAATGAGCAGTTCTTC.

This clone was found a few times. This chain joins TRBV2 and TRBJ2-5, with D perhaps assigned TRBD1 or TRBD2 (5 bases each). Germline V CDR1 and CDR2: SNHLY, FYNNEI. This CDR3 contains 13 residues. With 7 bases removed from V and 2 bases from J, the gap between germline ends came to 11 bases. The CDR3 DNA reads TGTGCCAGCATCCGGGGCTCACAAGAGACCCAGTACTTC. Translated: CASIRGSQETQYF.

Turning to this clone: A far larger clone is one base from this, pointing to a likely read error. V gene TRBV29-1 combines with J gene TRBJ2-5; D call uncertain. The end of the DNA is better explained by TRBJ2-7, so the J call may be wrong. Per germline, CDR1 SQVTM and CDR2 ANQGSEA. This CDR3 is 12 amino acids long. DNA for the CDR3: TGCAGCGTTAGGGTCGGTACCTACGAGCAGTACTTC. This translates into CSVRVGTYEQYF.